These T cell receptor beta chains were read from a single sample in a study of blood T cell repertoires in COVID-19. Some clones are missing from TCRdb's copy, which holds only in-frame ones; the method was immunoSEQ multiplex PCR. The repertoire includes 85,000 to 90,000 clones, roughly 86% of them detected once, and more than 1% sits in the top ten. Sample: peripheral blood. Source of these receptors: an elderly woman with acute or convalescent COVID-19. CDR3s leave out the opening cysteine and the closing phenylalanine or tryptophan. Some rows mark clone size as missing; the rest say once, few, many or name a class of expanded clone.

clone_size v_call cdr3_aa
NA TRBV19 ASSTGNQPQH
NA TRBV6-1 ASSESRPSETQY
few TRBV6-5 ATRTGNDYGYT
NA TRBV6-5 ASTQGANTGELF
NA TRBV2 ASRDGGPNEKLF
NA TRBV28 ASDRGRGNTEAF
NA TRBV5-5 ASSPYTGEETQY
NA TRBV4-1 ASSQDRGPYEQY
NA TRBV6-5 ASKGPANQPQH
NA TRBV24-1 ATSGIQGSSYNEQF
NA TRBV3-1/TRBV3-2 ASSQERGIQETQY
NA TRBV28 ATRLATNEKLF
few TRBV18 ASSPTGTEPTNEKLF
NA TRBV15 ATSRDLGDYT
NA TRBV2 ASARGRGESYEQY
NA TRBV11-1 ASLARQVNTEAF
once TRBV6-6 ASNPLAGAGELF
NA TRBV7-9 ASSDRGRDEQY
once TRBV7-8 ATSFKSVVGLAGPNKYNEQF
few TRBV7-9 ASSSGRGFTEAF
NA TRBV5-1 ASSWGLAVANTGELF
NA TRBV6-5 ATSVVGGGANEQF
NA TRBV3-1/TRBV3-2 ASSQPGQGPNSPLH
NA TRBV29-1 SVGTIYTGELF
NA TRBV7-9 ASSLQGPNEKLF
NA TRBV7-2 ASSPRGLAGGGEQF
once TRBV12-3/TRBV12-4 ASGRNGNNEQF
NA TRBV29-1 SVRTSGTLREQY
NA TRBV11-2 ASSPLYTGGYT
NA TRBV25-1 ASSELGQGFTGELF
NA TRBV6-1 ASSERRTSGRGNEQF
NA TRBV3-1/TRBV3-2 ASSQAPGGSQY
few TRBV20-1 SARGQGALH
NA TRBV7-9 ASSFQARNTIY
NA TRBV2 ASRGRGNANTGELF
NA TRBV2 ASQRDTQY